This TCR beta chain emerged from a study of T cells in Graves' hyperthyroidism and ophthalmopathy. The study, taken as a whole, reports: Among clonotypes expanded in thyroid above 0.001, most were also found in blood. Stable hyperthyroidism was told apart from ophthalmopathy by a model built on 13 V-J features.

Amplified regions were TCR beta CDR3 sequences from RNA transcripts. Carried out on the TCR CDR3, a first-round RT-PCR used the HTBI primer set. TCRdb fed the multiplex PCR reads into MiXCR, producing one record per CDR3 protein. The sample carries 560,000 or so distinct CDR3 sequences, 15% to 20% recorded once. The PBMCs had their origin in 7.5 to 10 ml of fresh peripheral blood. This clonotype was detected ten times or more. Its antigen remains unidentified. Germline CDR1 and CDR2: LGHDT and YNNKEL (reference sequence). V gave up 0 bases and J gave up 10 bases, with 11 bases separating them. The CDR3 consists of 13 residues.

This sequence was found in a man aged 40-50 years with Graves' ophthalmopathy. The rearrangement uses TRBV3-1 and TRBJ2-3, with a tentative D call TRBD2 (5 bases). Sequencing was performed on blood. CDR3 loop: CASSQDRRRAQYF. Written as DNA, the CDR3 is TGTGCCAGCAGCCAAGATCGGAGGAGAGCGCAGTATTTT.